Detailed here is one T cell receptor beta chain. Its antigen is not identified. This sample was included in a study of human thymus T cells. Study-level findings and limits: The related literature has documented a marked overlap of thymic repertoires among unrelated individuals. Gene usage for V and J segments appeared biased in thymic and blood repertoires.

Produced via immunoSEQ multiplex PCR; TCRdb's table is partial and in-frame only. Here the sample spans about 78,000 clones, 95% to 98% being singletons. CDR1 and CDR2 from the germline V gene are LGHNA and YSLEER. The CDR3 covers 13 residues. V lost 4 bases to trimming and J lost 6 bases, with 10 bases between them. In corrective heart surgery, resections were taken, and these provided the thymus tissue. Infants served as donors; they were healthy and Finnish and were having corrective surgery for congenital heart defects. This chain links TRBV4-3 with TRBJ2-1; D is possibly TRBD1 (6 bases). Specimen: thymus tissue. This receptor was identified in a boy under two years old with a congenital heart defect but otherwise immunologically healthy. This CDR3 is CASSPSGANEQFF. Written as DNA, the CDR3 is TGCGCCAGCAGCCCCTCAGGGGCCAATGAGCAGTTCTTC.